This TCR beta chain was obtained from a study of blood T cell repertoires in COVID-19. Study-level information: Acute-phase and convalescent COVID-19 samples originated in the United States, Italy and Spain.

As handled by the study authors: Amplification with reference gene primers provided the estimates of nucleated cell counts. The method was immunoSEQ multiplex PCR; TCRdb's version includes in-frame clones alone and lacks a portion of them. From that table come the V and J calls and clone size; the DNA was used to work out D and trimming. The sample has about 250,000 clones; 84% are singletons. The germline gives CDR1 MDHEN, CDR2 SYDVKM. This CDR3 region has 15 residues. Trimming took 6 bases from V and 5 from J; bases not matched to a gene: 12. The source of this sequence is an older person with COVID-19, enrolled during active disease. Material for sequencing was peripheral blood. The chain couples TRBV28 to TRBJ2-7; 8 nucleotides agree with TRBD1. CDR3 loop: CASSQGQGWFHEQYF. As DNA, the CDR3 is TGTGCCAGCAGCCAAGGACAGGGATGGTTCCACGAGCAGTACTTC.